This TCR beta chain came from a study of blood T cell repertoires in COVID-19. Whole-study context: Specimens from acute and convalescent COVID-19 originated in the United States, Italy and Spain. PBMCs, B-cell-depleted T cells, or T cells were the source of the cDNA or gDNA that made up the material.

Per the germline V gene, CDR1 is LNHDA and CDR2 is SQIVND (reference sequence). The CDR3 sequence is 15 residues long. V was pared by 10 bases and J by 0 bases, with 15 bases between. Profiling relied on immunoSEQ multiplex PCR, and the TCRdb table lists in-frame clones only, not all of them. The repertoire holds roughly 300,000 clones, with around 88% as singletons. The sample taken for sequencing was peripheral blood. The TCR comes from a woman between 45 and 65 years old with acute or convalescent COVID-19. This sequence joins TRBV19 and TRBJ1-4; no definite D call. CDR3 nucleotide sequence: TGTGCCACCGGGAGACTGGGTGCAACTAATGAAAAACTGTTTTTT. Amino acids: CATGRLGATNEKLFF.